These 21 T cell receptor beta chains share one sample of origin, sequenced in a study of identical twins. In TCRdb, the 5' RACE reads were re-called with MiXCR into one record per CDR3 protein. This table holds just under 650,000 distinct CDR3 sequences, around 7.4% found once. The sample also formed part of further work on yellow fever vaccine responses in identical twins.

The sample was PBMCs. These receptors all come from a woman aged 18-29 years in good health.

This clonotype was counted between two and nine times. CDR3 sequence: CASSFAGYDQETQYF. CDR3 nucleotides: TGTGCCAGCAGTTTCGCGGGCTATGACCAAGAGACCCAGTACTTC. J is TRBJ2-5 and V is TRBV28; weak D call: TRBD2 (5 bases). Germline loops: CDR1 MDHEN, CDR2 SYDVKM. V lost 3 bases and J lost 0, with 11 bases in between. This CDR3 contains 15 residues.

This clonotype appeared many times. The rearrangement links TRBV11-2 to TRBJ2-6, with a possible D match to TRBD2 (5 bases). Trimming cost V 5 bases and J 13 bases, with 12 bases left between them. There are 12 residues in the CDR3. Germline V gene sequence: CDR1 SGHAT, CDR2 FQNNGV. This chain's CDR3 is CASSPDSRVLTF. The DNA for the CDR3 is TGTGCCAGCAGCCCGGACTCTCGGGTCCTGACTTTC.

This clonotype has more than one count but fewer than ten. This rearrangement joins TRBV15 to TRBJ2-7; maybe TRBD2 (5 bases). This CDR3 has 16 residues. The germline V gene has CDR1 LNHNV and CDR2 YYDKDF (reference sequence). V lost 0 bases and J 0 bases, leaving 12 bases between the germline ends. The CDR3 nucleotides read TGTGCCACCAGCAGAGATCCTCTAGCCCTCTCCTACGAGCAGTACTTC. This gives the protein CATSRDPLALSYEQYF.

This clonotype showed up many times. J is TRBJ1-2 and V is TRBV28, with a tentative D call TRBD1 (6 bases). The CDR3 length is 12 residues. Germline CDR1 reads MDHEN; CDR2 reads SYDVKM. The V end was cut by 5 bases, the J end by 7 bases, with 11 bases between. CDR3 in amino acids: CASSRGGGGYTF. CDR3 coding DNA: TGTGCCAGCAGTCGCGGGGGCGGTGGCTACACCTTC.

In DNA, the CDR3 is TGTGCCAGCAGCGCCAACTACGCAAAAGCCTACAATGAGCAGTTCTTC. This gives the protein CASSANYAKAYNEQFF. The chain couples TRBV9 to TRBJ2-1; D remains unclear. Per the germline V gene, CDR1 is SGDLS and CDR2 is YYNGEE. The CDR3 is 16 amino acids. V lost 3 bases and J 2 bases, leaving 15 bases between the germline ends. The entire variable domain, with the rest obtained from reference TRBV9 and TRBJ2-1, is as follows: DSGVTQTPKHLITATGQRVTLRCSPRSGDLSVYWYQQSLDQGLQFLIQYYNGEERAKGNILERFSAQQFPDLHSELNLSSLELGDSALYFCASSANYAKAYNEQFFGPGTRLTVL.

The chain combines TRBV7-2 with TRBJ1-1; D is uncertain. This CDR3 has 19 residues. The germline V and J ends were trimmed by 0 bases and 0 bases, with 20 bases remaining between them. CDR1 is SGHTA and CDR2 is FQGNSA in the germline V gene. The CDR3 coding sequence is TGTGCCAGCAGCTTAGCGCTTGCCCCCCGGTCACGTTTGAACACTGAAGCTTTCTTT. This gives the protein CASSLALAPRSRLNTEAFF.

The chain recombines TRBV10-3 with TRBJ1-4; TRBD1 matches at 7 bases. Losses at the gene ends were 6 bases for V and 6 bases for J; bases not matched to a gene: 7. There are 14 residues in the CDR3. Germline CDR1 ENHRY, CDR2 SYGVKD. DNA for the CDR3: TGTGCCATCAGCCCGACAGGGAGGGATGAAAAACTGTTTTTT. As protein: CAISPTGRDEKLFF.

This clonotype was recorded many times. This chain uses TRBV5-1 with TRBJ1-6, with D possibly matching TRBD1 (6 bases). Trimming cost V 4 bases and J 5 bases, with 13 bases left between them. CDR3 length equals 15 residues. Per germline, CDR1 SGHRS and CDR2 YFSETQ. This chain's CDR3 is CASSLRDKNNSPLHF. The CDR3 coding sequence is TGCGCCAGCAGCCTCCGGGACAAAAATAATTCACCCCTCCACTTT.

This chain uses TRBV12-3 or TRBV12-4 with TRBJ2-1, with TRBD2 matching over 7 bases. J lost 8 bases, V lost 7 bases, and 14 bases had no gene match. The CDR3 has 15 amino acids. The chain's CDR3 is CASNMWGGVVHEQFF. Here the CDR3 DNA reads TGTGCCAGCAATATGTGGGGGGGAGTGGTCCATGAGCAGTTCTTC.

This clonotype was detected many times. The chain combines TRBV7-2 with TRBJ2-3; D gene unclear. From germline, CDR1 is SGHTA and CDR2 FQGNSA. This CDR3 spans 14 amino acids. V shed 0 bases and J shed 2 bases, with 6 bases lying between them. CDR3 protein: CASSLAFHTDTQYF. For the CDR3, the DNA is TGTGCCAGCAGCTTAGCGTTCCACACAGATACGCAGTATTTT.

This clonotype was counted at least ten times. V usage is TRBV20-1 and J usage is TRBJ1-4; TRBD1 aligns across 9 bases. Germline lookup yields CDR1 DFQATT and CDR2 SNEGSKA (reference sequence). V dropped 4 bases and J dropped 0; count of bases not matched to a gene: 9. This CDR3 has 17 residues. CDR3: CSATPDRGPATNEKLFF. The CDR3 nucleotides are TGCAGTGCTACCCCGGACAGGGGCCCGGCAACTAATGAAAAACTGTTTTTT.

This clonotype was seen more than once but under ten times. DNA for the CDR3: TGTGCCAGCAGACTCGGGACAGGGAGGTCCGGGGAGCTGTTTTTT. Its translation is CASRLGTGRSGELFF. The chain links TRBV3-1 to TRBJ2-2, with TRBD1 matching 9 bases. This CDR3 is 15 amino acids long. V shed 6 bases and J 6 bases; nucleotides not matched to a gene: 8. Germline values: CDR1 LGHDT, CDR2 YNNKEL (reference sequence).

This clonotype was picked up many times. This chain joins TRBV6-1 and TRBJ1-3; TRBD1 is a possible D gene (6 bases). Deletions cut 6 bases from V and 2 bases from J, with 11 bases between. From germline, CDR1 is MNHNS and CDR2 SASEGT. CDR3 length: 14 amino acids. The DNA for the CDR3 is TGTGCCAGCAGACGCGGGGGGCCTGGAAACACCATATATTTT. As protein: CASRRGGPGNTIYF.

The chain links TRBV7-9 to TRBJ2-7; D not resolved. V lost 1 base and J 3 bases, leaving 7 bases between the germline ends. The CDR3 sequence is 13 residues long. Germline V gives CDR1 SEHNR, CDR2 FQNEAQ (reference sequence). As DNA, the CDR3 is TGTGCCAGCAGCTTAGGGCCTCACTACGAGCAGTACTTC. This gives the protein CASSLGPHYEQYF. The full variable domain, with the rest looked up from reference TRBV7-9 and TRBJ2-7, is DTGVSQNPRHKITKRGQNVTFRCDPISEHNRLYWYRQTLGQGPEFLTYFQNEAQLEKSRLLSDRFSAERPKGSFSTLEIQRTEQGDSAMYLCASSLGPHYEQYFGPGTRLTVT.

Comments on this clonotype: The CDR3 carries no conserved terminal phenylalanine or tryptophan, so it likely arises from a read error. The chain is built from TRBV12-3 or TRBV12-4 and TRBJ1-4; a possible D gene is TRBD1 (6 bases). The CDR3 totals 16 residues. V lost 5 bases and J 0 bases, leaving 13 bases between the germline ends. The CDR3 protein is CASSREQGATNEKLFL. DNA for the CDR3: TGTGCCAGCAGTCGGGAACAGGGCGCAACTAATGAAAAACTGTTTCTT.

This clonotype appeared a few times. For the CDR3, the DNA is TGTGCCAGCTCACCAAGCCCGAGTTTAGACGAGCAGTACTTC. Its protein is CASSPSPSLDEQYF. V usage is TRBV18 and J usage is TRBJ2-7; D not resolved. The CDR3 covers 14 residues. The V end lost 2 bases, the J end lost 5 bases, and 13 bases lay between the germline ends. Per germline, CDR1 KGHSH and CDR2 LQKENI.

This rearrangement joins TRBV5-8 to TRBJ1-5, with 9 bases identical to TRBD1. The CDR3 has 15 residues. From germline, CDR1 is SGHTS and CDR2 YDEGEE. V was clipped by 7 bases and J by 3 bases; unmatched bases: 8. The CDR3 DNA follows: TGTGCCAGCGGGTACGGGACAGGGTACAATCAGCCCCAGCATTTT. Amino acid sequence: CASGYGTGYNQPQHF.

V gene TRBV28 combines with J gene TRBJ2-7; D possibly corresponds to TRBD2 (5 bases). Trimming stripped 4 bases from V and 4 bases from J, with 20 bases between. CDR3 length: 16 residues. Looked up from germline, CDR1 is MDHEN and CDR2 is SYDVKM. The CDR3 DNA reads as TGTGCCAGCAGTTCACCGATGACGGGAACCCTTTACGAGCAGTACGTC. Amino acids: CASSSPMTGTLYEQYV.

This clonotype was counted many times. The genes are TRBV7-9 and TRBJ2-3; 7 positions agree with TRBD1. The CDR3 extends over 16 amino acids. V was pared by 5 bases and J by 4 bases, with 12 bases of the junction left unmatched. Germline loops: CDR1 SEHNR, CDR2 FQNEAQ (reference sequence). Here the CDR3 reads CASSHPTGQPPDTQYF. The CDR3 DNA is TGTGCCAGCAGCCACCCTACGGGACAGCCCCCAGATACGCAGTATTTT.

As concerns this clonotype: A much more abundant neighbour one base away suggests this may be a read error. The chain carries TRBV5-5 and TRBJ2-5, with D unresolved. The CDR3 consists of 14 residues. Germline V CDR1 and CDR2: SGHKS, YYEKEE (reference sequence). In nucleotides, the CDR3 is TGTTCCAGCAGCCCAACATTGGCCGGGGAGACCCAGTACTTC. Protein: CSSSPTLAGETQYF.

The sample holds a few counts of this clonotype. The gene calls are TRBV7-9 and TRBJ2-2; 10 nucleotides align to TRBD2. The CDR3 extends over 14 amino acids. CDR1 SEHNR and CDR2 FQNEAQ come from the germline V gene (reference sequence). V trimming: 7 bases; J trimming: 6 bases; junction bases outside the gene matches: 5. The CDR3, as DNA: TGTGCCAGCATCCTAGCGGGAGAGGCCGGGGAGCTGTTTTTT. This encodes CASILAGEAGELFF. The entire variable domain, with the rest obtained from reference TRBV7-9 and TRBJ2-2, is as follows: DTGVSQNPRHKITKRGQNVTFRCDPISEHNRLYWYRQTLGQGPEFLTYFQNEAQLEKSRLLSDRFSAERPKGSFSTLEIQRTEQGDSAMYLCASILAGEAGELFFGEGSRLTVL.